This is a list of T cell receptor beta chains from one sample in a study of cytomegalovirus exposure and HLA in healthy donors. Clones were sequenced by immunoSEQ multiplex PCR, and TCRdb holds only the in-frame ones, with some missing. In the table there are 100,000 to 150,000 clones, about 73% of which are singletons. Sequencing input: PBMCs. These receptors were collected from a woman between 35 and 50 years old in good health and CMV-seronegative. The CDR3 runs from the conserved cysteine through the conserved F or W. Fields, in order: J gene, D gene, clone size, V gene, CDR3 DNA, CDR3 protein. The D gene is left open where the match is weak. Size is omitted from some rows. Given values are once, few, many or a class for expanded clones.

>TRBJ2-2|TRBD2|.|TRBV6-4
TGTGCCAGCAGTGCTAGCGGGGACACCGGGGAGCTGTTTTTT
CASSASGDTGELFF
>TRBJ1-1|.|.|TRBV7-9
TGTGCCAGCAGCCCACCCAATGCGGGGGCTGAAGCTTTCTTT
CASSPPNAGAEAFF
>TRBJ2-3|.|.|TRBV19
TGTGCCAGTAGTATCGGGGCGGGGGCTTTAGATACGCAGTATTTT
CASSIGAGALDTQYF
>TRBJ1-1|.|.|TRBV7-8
TGTGCCAGCAGCTTGTCAAGGGGAAAGACTGAAGCTTTCTTT
CASSLSRGKTEAFF
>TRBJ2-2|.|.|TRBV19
TGTGCCAGTAGTATTGCGGGCCCCTACACCGGGGAGCTGTTTTTT
CASSIAGPYTGELFF
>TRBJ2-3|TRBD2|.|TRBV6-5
TGTGCCAGCACGGGGCGGGAGGATAGCACAGATACGCAGTATTTT
CASTGREDSTDTQYF
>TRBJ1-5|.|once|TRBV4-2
TGTGCCAGCAGCCAAGGGGCAGTCAGCTCTCAGCCCCAGCATTTT
CASSQGAVSSQPQHF
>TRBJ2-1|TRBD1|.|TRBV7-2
TGTGCCAGCAGCTCCGTGACAGGGTTAGGCAATGAGCAGTTCTTC
CASSSVTGLGNEQFF
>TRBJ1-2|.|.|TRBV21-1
TGTGCCAGACAGGGGGCGTACCGTGGCTACACCTTC
CARQGAYRGYTF
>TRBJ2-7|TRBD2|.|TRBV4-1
TGCGCCAGCAGCCAATCCTTGACTAGCGGGAGGGACTTAACCTACGAGCAGTACTTC
CASSQSLTSGRDLTYEQYF
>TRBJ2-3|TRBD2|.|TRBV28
TGTGCCAGCAGTAATCCGGGACTAGCGGTAGACACAGATACGCAGTATTTT
CASSNPGLAVDTDTQYF
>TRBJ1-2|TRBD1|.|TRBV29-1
TGCAGCGTCCTATCAGGGACAGAATATGGCTACACCTTC
CSVLSGTEYGYTF
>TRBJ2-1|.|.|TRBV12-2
TGTGCAAGTCGCTTAGTAGTGCGGGAAGGAAGGCACAATGAGCAGTTCTTC
CASRLVVREGRHNEQFF
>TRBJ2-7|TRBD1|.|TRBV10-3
TGTGCCATCAGTAGACAGGGTGGGCAGAACGAGCAGTACTTC
CAISRQGGQNEQYF
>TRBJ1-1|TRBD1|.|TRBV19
TGTGCCAGTAGTCTAAGACAGGGGAACACTGAAGCTTTCTTT
CASSLRQGNTEAFF
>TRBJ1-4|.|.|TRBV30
TGTGCCTGGAGTCCTCCTACAGAGATCAATGAAAAACTGTTTTTT
CAWSPPTEINEKLFF
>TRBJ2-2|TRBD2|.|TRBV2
TGTGCCAGCGGTGTTAGCGGGGGGAACACCGGGGAGCTGTTTTTT
CASGVSGGNTGELFF
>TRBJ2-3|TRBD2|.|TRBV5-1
TGCGCCAGCACGGAGCGGGAGGTCACAGATACGCAGTATTTT
CASTEREVTDTQYF
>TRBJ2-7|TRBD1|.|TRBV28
TGTGCCAGCAGTTCGGCCTCCGGGACAGGCCCCTACGAGCAGTACTTC
CASSSASGTGPYEQYF